The 32 T cell receptor beta chains presented below share a single source sample, sequenced in a study of regulatory T cells in long-lasting Graves disease. CDR3 regions were amplified by Arm-PCR using iRepertoire HTBI primers to build TCR beta libraries. One entry per CDR3 protein results from TCRdb running MiXCR on the multiplex PCR reads. The repertoire has 530,000 or so distinct CDR3 sequences, roughly 12% of them found once; the top ten carry roughly 9.7%. Documented time point: newly diagnosed GD, antithyroid drugs for less than 3 months. PBMC-derived RNA was used for the TCR library. These data also formed part of another study, on T cells in Graves' hyperthyroidism and ophthalmopathy.

The sequenced sample was peripheral blood mononuclear cells (PBMCs), obtained at new diagnosis, from a patient treated with antithyroid drugs. Receptors were obtained from a man younger than 45 with Graves disease.

The chain recombines TRBV10-3 with TRBJ2-1; 8 bases map to TRBD2. The junction had 3 bases not matched to a gene; V was cut back by 8 bases and J by 3 bases. The CDR3 contains 13 residues. The germline CDR1 and CDR2 sequences are ENHRY and SYGVKD. The CDR3 region has the DNA TGTGCCATCTCAGCGGGAGACTACAATGAGCAGTTCTTC. Translated, it gives CAISAGDYNEQFF.

At least ten counts were recorded for this clonotype. The chain carries TRBV9 and TRBJ2-7, with D possibly matching TRBD2 (7 bases). V shed 0 bases and J shed 6 bases, with 13 bases lying between them. CDR1 is SGDLS, CDR2 YYNGEE, per germline. The CDR3 is 14 residues long. The CDR3 reads CASSVVSGGREQYF. The CDR3, as DNA: TGTGCCAGCAGCGTAGTGTCGGGGGGCCGCGAGCAGTACTTC.

Concerning this clonotype: A read error may explain this, as a much larger clone is one base away. CDR3 in amino acids: CATCEAGRGVTGELFF. The CDR3 DNA is TGTGCCACCTGTGAAGCGGGAAGAGGTGTCACCGGGGAGCTGTTTTTT. V usage is TRBV24-1 and J usage is TRBJ2-2, with TRBD2 matching over 7 bases. The CDR3 sequence is 16 residues long. Germline V gene lookup returns CDR1 KGHDR and CDR2 SFDVKD.

This clonotype was recorded at least ten times. CDR3 region: CSATNRDQPQHF. For the CDR3, the DNA is TGCAGTGCTACAAACAGGGATCAGCCCCAGCATTTT. The chain couples TRBV20-1 to TRBJ1-5; D perhaps matches TRBD1 (6 bases). CDR1 and CDR2 from the germline V gene are DFQATT and SNEGSKA (reference sequence). The CDR3 runs to 12 residues. V was shortened by 4 bases and J by 5 bases, with 9 bases between the two germline ends.

The chain links TRBV7-9 to TRBJ1-3, with D hard to call. This CDR3 has 17 amino acids. V lost 5 bases to trimming and J lost 0 bases, with 17 bases between them. Germline V gene sequence: CDR1 SEHNR, CDR2 FQNEAQ (reference sequence). CDR3 loop: CASSPRDSWSSGNTIYF. Here the CDR3 DNA reads TGTGCCAGCAGCCCGCGAGACTCCTGGAGCTCTGGAAACACCATATATTTT.

This clonotype was observed at least ten times. The chain joins TRBV29-1 to TRBJ2-7; 13 nucleotides line up with TRBD2. Germline CDR1 reads SQVTM; CDR2 reads ANQGSEA. Germline trimming cut 6 bases from V and 5 bases from J; bases unmatched to any gene: 13. The CDR3 spans 16 residues. CDR3 amino acids: CSVLRSTSGRDHEQYF. In DNA form, the CDR3 reads TGCAGCGTCCTAAGATCTACTAGCGGGAGGGACCACGAGCAGTACTTC.

This clonotype came up many times. This chain uses TRBV12-3 or TRBV12-4 with TRBJ2-2; TRBD2 is a possible D gene (6 bases). The ends were cut back, 3 bases at V and 1 base at J, with 9 bases in the middle. The CDR3 runs to 15 residues. CDR3 sequence reads: CASSLGGWNTGELFF. The CDR3 DNA reads as TGTGCCAGCAGTTTGGGAGGTTGGAACACCGGGGAGCTGTTTTTT.

The CDR3 sequence is CASSPDGEGTEAFF. The CDR3 DNA sequence: TGTGCCAGCAGTCCGGACGGAGAGGGAACTGAAGCTTTCTTT. The V and J genes are TRBV7-9 and TRBJ1-1; no clear D gene. Deletions cut 6 bases from V and 5 bases from J, with 16 bases between. The CDR3 covers 14 residues. The V gene's germline CDR1 is SEHNR and CDR2 FQNEAQ (reference sequence).

This clonotype was seen many times. The chain carries TRBV11-2 and TRBJ2-1; D remains unclear. The germline V and J ends were trimmed by 0 bases and 5 bases, with 11 bases remaining between them. Germline CDR1 is SGHAT and CDR2 is FQNNGV. The CDR3 covers 15 residues. The CDR3 nucleotides are TGTGCCAGCAGCTTAGATCTAAACCCACACAATGAGCAGTTCTTC. Amino acids: CASSLDLNPHNEQFF.

Regarding this clonotype: At one end, the junction sequence differs from germline, possibly due to a read error. V is TRBV29-1 and J is TRBJ2-1; weak D call: TRBD1 (5 bases). The CDR3 extends over 11 amino acids. CDR1 and CDR2 from the germline V gene are SQVTM and ANQGSEA. Here the CDR3 DNA reads TGCAGCGTTAAATACCCGACAGAGCAGCTCTTC. Its protein product is CSVKYPTEQLF.

This clonotype showed up many times. The genes are TRBV12-5 and TRBJ2-6, with D tentatively TRBD1 or TRBD2 (5 bases each). The CDR3 consists of 18 residues. V was shortened by 5 bases and J by 0 bases, with 17 bases between the two germline ends. Looked up from germline, CDR1 is LGHNT and CDR2 is FRNRAP. CDR3 sequence (DNA): TGTGCTAGTGGTCCCCTCGGGGACCCCCCCTCTGGGGCCAACGTCCTGACTTTC. It encodes CASGPLGDPPSGANVLTF.

About this clonotype itself: This sequence is one base from a far larger clone and is likely a read error. The chain joins TRBV6-1 to TRBJ2-7; perhaps TRBD2 as D (7 bases). The CDR3 covers 19 residues. In germline, CDR1 is MNHNS, CDR2 SASEGT. The ends were cut back, 2 bases at V and 7 bases at J, with 30 bases in the middle. The CDR3 is CASSENRLGGGSSYNEQYF. The CDR3 region has the DNA TGTGCCAGCAGTGAAAACAGGTTAGGGGGGGGGAGCTCCTACAATGAGCAGTACTTC.

This clonotype was counted a few times. CDR3 nucleotide sequence: TGTGCCAGTAGTGCCTCACCGGGACTAGAGACGCAGTATTTT. The encoded protein is CASSASPGLETQYF. The chain employs TRBV19 and TRBJ2-3; 8 nucleotides line up with TRBD2. This CDR3 is 14 amino acids long. Germline V gives CDR1 LNHDA, CDR2 SQIVND (reference sequence). V shed 5 bases, J shed 9 bases, and the junction held 10 bases outside the gene matches.

The rearrangement links TRBV7-9 to TRBJ2-1, with D maybe TRBD1 (5 bases). Germline CDR1 is SEHNR and CDR2 is FQNEAQ (reference sequence). The ends were cut back, 5 bases at V and 7 bases at J, with 21 bases in the middle. The CDR3 totals 16 residues. Here the CDR3 DNA reads TGTGCCAGCAGCCCCCCCATAACCACGCCAGGGAATGAGCAGTTCTTC. Its protein is CASSPPITTPGNEQFF.

Points on this clonotype: A far larger clone is a single base away, which makes a read error likely. The chain has TRBV7-9 and TRBJ2-7; maybe TRBD2 (6 bases). The CDR3 has 15 residues. Germline CDR1 SEHNR, CDR2 FQNEAQ (reference sequence). The CDR3 coding sequence is TGTGCCATCAGCTTAAGGGTCCGGGAGCTGTACGAGCAGTACTTC. It codes for CAISLRVRELYEQYF. Full variable domain (remainder filled in from reference TRBV7-9 and TRBJ2-7): DTGVSQNPRHKITKRGQNVTFRCDPISEHNRLYWYRQTLGQGPEFLTYFQNEAQLEKSRLLSDRFSAERPKGSFSTLEIQRTEQGDSAMYLCAISLRVRELYEQYFGPGTRLTVT.

V gene TRBV24-1 combines with J gene TRBJ2-3, with unresolved D. This CDR3 is 15 amino acids long. Germline CDR1 is KGHDR and CDR2 is SFDVKD. V lost 0 bases to trimming and J lost 2 bases, with 8 bases between them. The CDR3 loop is CATSDLKGSTDTQYF. Here the CDR3 DNA reads TGTGCCACCAGTGATTTGAAAGGTTCCACAGATACGCAGTATTTT.

This clonotype was found a few times. This CDR3 reads CASSLSASGFNEQFF. The CDR3, as DNA: TGTGCCAGCAGTTTGAGCGCTAGCGGGTTCAATGAGCAGTTCTTC. The chain joins TRBV12-3 or TRBV12-4 to TRBJ2-1, with 8 nucleotides matching TRBD2. With V trimmed by 3 bases and J by 6 bases, 7 bases remained unmatched. The CDR3 consists of 15 residues.

The sample holds many counts of this clonotype. The genes are TRBV11-2 and TRBJ1-1; D is undetermined. V shed 4 bases and J shed 5 bases, with 14 bases lying between them. From germline, CDR1 is SGHAT and CDR2 FQNNGV. This CDR3 is 14 amino acids long. The CDR3 DNA is TGTGCCAGCAGCTCCCTGGTTGAGGGTACTGAAGCTTTCTTT. Translating it yields CASSSLVEGTEAFF.

This clonotype came up many times. The chain is built from TRBV6-1 and TRBJ2-1; D is unclear. CDR1 is MNHNS, CDR2 SASEGT, per germline. The V and J ends lost 6 bases and 7 bases respectively, with 10 bases between them. The CDR3 spans 12 residues. The CDR3 coding sequence is TGTGCCAGCAGGGACGTTGGGAATGAGCAGTTCTTC. Residues: CASRDVGNEQFF.

This clonotype showed up many times. This chain links TRBV7-9 with TRBJ1-2; D not resolved. This CDR3 region has 14 residues. Deletions cut 7 bases from V and 0 bases from J, with 12 bases between. CDR1 and CDR2 from the germline V gene are SEHNR and FQNEAQ (reference sequence). The CDR3 sequence: CASTFPGSNYGYTF. CDR3 bases: TGTGCCAGCACCTTCCCAGGATCTAACTATGGCTACACCTTC.

This clonotype was seen at least ten times. The chain has TRBV6-2 or TRBV6-3 and TRBJ2-7; 11 bases match TRBD2. V was clipped by 5 bases and J by 1 base; unmatched bases: 4. Looked up from germline, CDR1 is MNHEY and CDR2 is SVGEGT. The CDR3 consists of 15 residues. This CDR3 reads CASSSGTSGSYEQYF. The CDR3 coding sequence is TGTGCCAGCAGTAGCGGGACTAGCGGTTCCTACGAGCAGTACTTC.

This clonotype showed up just once. Just one base apart from a much larger clone, this may be a read error. The chain joins TRBV6-1 to TRBJ1-4; no firm D call. Germline V gene data show CDR1 as MNHNS and CDR2 as SASEGT. This CDR3 spans 12 amino acids. In DNA, the CDR3 is TGTGCCAGCAGCTTACAGAATGAAAAACCGTTTTTT. It specifies CASSLQNEKPFF.

Ten or more counts support this clonotype. The chain recombines TRBV20-1 with TRBJ2-5, with D possibly matching TRBD2 (6 bases). This CDR3 has 14 residues. V was pared by 1 base and J by 5 bases, with 14 bases between. The germline gives CDR1 DFQATT, CDR2 SNEGSKA (reference sequence). The CDR3 region is CSARGAGGGETQYF. DNA of the CDR3: TGCAGTGCTAGAGGGGCAGGAGGAGGGGAGACCCAGTACTTC.

This clonotype was counted at least ten times. CDR3 nucleotide sequence: TGCAGCGTATCGGGCCTAATTGGAGATACGCAGTATTTT. It encodes CSVSGLIGDTQYF. This chain links TRBV29-1 with TRBJ2-3; D not resolved. The CDR3 totals 13 residues. The germline gives CDR1 SQVTM, CDR2 ANQGSEA. Trimming cost V 6 bases and J 5 bases, with 15 bases left between them.

This chain links TRBV5-1 with TRBJ2-1, with TRBD2 matching 10 bases. This CDR3 region has 15 residues. Germline V lookup: CDR1 SGHRS, CDR2 YFSETQ. V lost 4 bases and J lost 4; bases outside the gene matches: 5. The CDR3 nucleotides are TGCGCCAGCAGCGTATCTAGCGGGGGTTACAATGAGCAGTTCTTC. Translation: CASSVSSGGYNEQFF. Using reference TRBV5-1 and TRBJ2-1 for the parts outside the CDR3, the full variable domain is KAGVTQTPRYLIKTRGQQVTLSCSPISGHRSVSWYQQTPGQGLQFLFEYFSETQRNKGNFPGRFSGRQFSNSRSEMNVSTLELGDSALYLCASSVSSGGYNEQFFGPGTRLTVL.

Only a few counts were recorded for this clonotype. The gene calls are TRBV3-1 and TRBJ2-6, with D possibly being TRBD1 or TRBD2 (5 bases each). Germline-derived CDR1 and CDR2 are LGHDT and YNNKEL (reference sequence). Trimming left V 0 bases short and J 4 bases short, with 10 bases between. The CDR3 consists of 16 residues. Here the CDR3 reads CASSQDFGAGANVLTF. CDR3 coding DNA: TGTGCCAGCAGCCAAGATTTCGGGGCAGGGGCCAACGTCCTGACTTTC. The full variable domain, in which reference TRBV3-1 and TRBJ2-6 provide the parts outside the CDR3, is DTAVSQTPKYLVTQMGNDKSIKCEQNLGHDTMYWYKQDSKKFLKIMFSYNNKELIINETVPNRFSPKSPDKAHLNLHINSLELGDSAVYFCASSQDFGAGANVLTFGAGSRLTVL.

This clonotype was counted between two and nine times. The chain has TRBV6-2 or TRBV6-3 and TRBJ2-2; TRBD1 aligns across 8 bases. Trimming took 5 bases from V and 2 from J; bases not matched to a gene: 7. The CDR3 extends over 16 amino acids. CDR1 and CDR2 from the germline V gene are MNHEY and SVGEGT. The DNA for the CDR3 is TGTGCCAGCAGTCCTGACGGGACAGGTAACACCGGGGAGCTGTTTTTT. Protein: CASSPDGTGNTGELFF.

The chain joins TRBV7-8 to TRBJ2-1; D ambiguous. CDR3 length: 15 amino acids. CDR1 is SGHVS and CDR2 is FQNEAQ in the germline V gene. V dropped 5 bases and J dropped 2 bases, with 13 bases sitting between them. This chain's CDR3 is CASSAARLPYNEQFF. The CDR3 nucleotides read TGTGCCAGCAGCGCCGCCAGATTACCCTACAATGAGCAGTTCTTC.

This clonotype has at least ten counts. Mismatch with germline at one junction end may stem from a read error. The chain has TRBV5-5 and TRBJ1-5; unclear D gene. CDR1 and CDR2 from the germline V gene are SGHKS and YYEKEE (reference sequence). This CDR3 spans 13 amino acids. CDR3 bases: TGCGCCAGCAGCCCTGGAGAGAGCCAGCCCCAGCATTTT. Residues: CASSPGESQPQHF. The whole variable domain, remainder taken from reference TRBV5-5 and TRBJ1-5, is DAGVTQSPTHLIKTRGQQVTLRCSPISGHKSVSWYQQVLGQGPQFIFQYYEKEERGRGNFPDRFSARQFPNYSSELNVNALLLGDSALYLCASSPGESQPQHFGDGTRLSIL.

A few counts support this clonotype. This chain links TRBV30 with TRBJ2-7; TRBD2 aligns across 10 bases. V lost 2 bases to trimming and J lost 13 bases; unmatched junction nucleotides: 11. Germline values: CDR1 GTSNPN, CDR2 SVGIG (reference sequence). The CDR3 spans 13 residues. DNA for the CDR3: TGTGCCTGGAGTCTCCAAGGGACTAGCGTTGTATACTTC. It is translated as CAWSLQGTSVVYF.

There are a few counts of this clonotype. This chain connects TRBV29-1 to TRBJ2-2, with D unclear. Deletions cut 1 base from V and 6 bases from J, with 3 bases between. In germline, CDR1 is SQVTM, CDR2 ANQGSEA. This CDR3 comprises 11 residues. DNA for the CDR3: TGCAGCGTTGAAGCCCCCGGGGAGCTGTTTTTT. It is translated as CSVEAPGELFF.

The sample holds many counts of this clonotype. The chain's CDR3 is CASSEAVETQYF. DNA of the CDR3: TGTGCCAGCAGCGAGGCTGTGGAGACCCAGTACTTC. The rearrangement links TRBV3-1 to TRBJ2-5, with D uncertain. CDR1 and CDR2 (germline): LGHDT, YNNKEL (reference sequence). The CDR3 totals 12 residues. V lost 5 bases and J lost 5, with 9 bases in between.